A selection of T cell receptor beta chains follows, all from one sample in a study of vaccination and CD4 T cells after COVID-19. Each CDR3 protein is one row after TCRdb ran MiXCR on the PCR reads. Of almost 20,000 distinct CDR3 sequences detected, 42% appear once; the ten largest clones hold around a quarter. Their specific antigens are unknown. The sequences come from CD4+ T cells from blood, cultured in vitro, collected before SARS-CoV-2 vaccination. Every receptor here comes from a human donor who received a COVID-19 vaccine. Each CDR3 is given with its conserved first and last residue. The order of the fields is CDR3 length, V gene, CDR3 protein.

CDR3 length: 15; V gene: TRBV20-1; CDR3 protein: CSASPPGLGNTEAFF
CDR3 length: 14; V gene: TRBV20-1; CDR3 protein: CSILGRGGLDTQYF
CDR3 length: 14; V gene: TRBV7-2; CDR3 protein: CASSLIRTQETQYF
CDR3 length: 13; V gene: TRBV19; CDR3 protein: CASRGGGRQPQHF
CDR3 length: 16; V gene: TRBV7-2; CDR3 protein: CANSPGSGQVYYGYTF
CDR3 length: 12; V gene: TRBV20-1; CDR3 protein: CSATRDENEQYF
CDR3 length: 15; V gene: TRBV10-3; CDR3 protein: CAISEGAASNYGYTF
CDR3 length: 14; V gene: TRBV6-4; CDR3 protein: CASSDSRESGELFF
CDR3 length: 15; V gene: TRBV11-3; CDR3 protein: CASSLVLTLGNEQFF
CDR3 length: 15; V gene: TRBV19; CDR3 protein: CASSALRASNQPQHF
CDR3 length: 15; V gene: TRBV6-1; CDR3 protein: CASSERGLAPDTQYF
CDR3 length: 13; V gene: TRBV27; CDR3 protein: CASSLRTGGSYTF
CDR3 length: 18; V gene: TRBV5-4; CDR3 protein: CASSPRTSGGPSYNEQFF
CDR3 length: 14; V gene: TRBV11-2; CDR3 protein: CASSLDRGTDTQYF
CDR3 length: 15; V gene: TRBV11-2; CDR3 protein: CASSLDGQGRYGYTF